This is a list of T cell receptor beta chains from one sample in a study of shared clonotypes between healthy human individuals. Assay: immunoSEQ multiplex PCR; the TCRdb copy retains only in-frame clones and omits some. The data show about 2.4 million clones, over 85% seen once. Sequencing input: naive CD4+ T cells from PBMCs. Source of these receptors: a man between 18 and 35 years old in good health. Some clones in this sample may be carry-over from other donors' samples. Both conserved end residues are part of each CDR3. The order of the fields is clone size, D gene, J gene, V gene, CDR3 DNA, CDR3 protein. D genes are given only for firm matches. The size entry is marked missing in some rows and otherwise reads once, few, many or a size class.

abundance: -
d_gene: -
j_gene: TRBJ2-3
v_gene: TRBV30
CDR3nt: TGTGCCTGGACGTTCGGGGCGTCCACAGATACGCAGTATTTT
CDR3aa: CAWTFGASTDTQYF

abundance: -
d_gene: -
j_gene: TRBJ1-1
v_gene: TRBV6-1
CDR3nt: TGTGCCAGCAGGGCGGACCCTAAGGGGACTGAAGCTTTCTTT
CDR3aa: CASRADPKGTEAFF

abundance: once
d_gene: -
j_gene: TRBJ1-1
v_gene: TRBV5-1
CDR3nt: TGCGCCAGCAGCTTGGACACGCCAGATTACACTGAAGCTTTCTTT
CDR3aa: CASSLDTPDYTEAFF

abundance: once
d_gene: -
j_gene: TRBJ2-2
v_gene: TRBV5-1
CDR3nt: TGCGCCAGCAGCTTGGTAGGAGGGACCGGGGAGCTGTTTTTT
CDR3aa: CASSLVGGTGELFF

abundance: -
d_gene: TRBD1
j_gene: TRBJ2-7
v_gene: TRBV7-9
CDR3nt: TGTGCCAGCAGCTCTACGCCCCGGGACAGGGCCTACGAGCAGTACTTC
CDR3aa: CASSSTPRDRAYEQYF

abundance: -
d_gene: -
j_gene: TRBJ2-3
v_gene: TRBV27
CDR3nt: TGTGCCAGCAGTTTCTGGGGGGGCGGGAGACCTAGCACAGATACGCAGTATTTT
CDR3aa: CASSFWGGGRPSTDTQYF

abundance: -
d_gene: TRBD1
j_gene: TRBJ1-1
v_gene: TRBV6-5
CDR3nt: TGTGCCAGCAGCAGGGGGCCGGGCACTGAAGCTTTCTTT
CDR3aa: CASSRGPGTEAFF

abundance: -
d_gene: TRBD2
j_gene: TRBJ2-1
v_gene: TRBV11-2
CDR3nt: TGTGCCAGCAGCTTAGCGCTAGCGGGAGACAATGAGCAGTTCTTC
CDR3aa: CASSLALAGDNEQFF

abundance: -
d_gene: TRBD2
j_gene: TRBJ2-1
v_gene: TRBV4-3
CDR3nt: TGCGCCAGCAGCCAAGGTGGTAGCGGGAGATACAATGAGCAGTTCTTC
CDR3aa: CASSQGGSGRYNEQFF

abundance: -
d_gene: -
j_gene: TRBJ2-3
v_gene: TRBV5-1
CDR3nt: TGCGCCAGCTGCCGGACAGCCAACACAGATACGCAGTATTTT
CDR3aa: CASCRTANTDTQYF

abundance: -
d_gene: TRBD2
j_gene: TRBJ2-3
v_gene: TRBV28
CDR3nt: TGTGCCAGCAGTCGTGCGGGAGTAGGCACAGATACGCAGTATTTT
CDR3aa: CASSRAGVGTDTQYF

abundance: -
d_gene: TRBD1
j_gene: TRBJ1-1
v_gene: TRBV5-1
CDR3nt: TGCGCCAGCACCTACGACCGGGACAGGGGATTGAGCACTGAAGCTTTCTTT
CDR3aa: CASTYDRDRGLSTEAFF

abundance: -
d_gene: -
j_gene: TRBJ2-2
v_gene: TRBV25-1
CDR3nt: TGTGCCAGCAGTCTGGTCCAAGGGAGCACCGGGGAGCTGTTTTTT
CDR3aa: CASSLVQGSTGELFF

abundance: -
d_gene: TRBD2
j_gene: TRBJ2-7
v_gene: TRBV4-2
CDR3nt: TGTGCCAGCAGCCAAGATAGGACTAGCGGCCCCTACGAGCAGTACTTC
CDR3aa: CASSQDRTSGPYEQYF

abundance: -
d_gene: -
j_gene: TRBJ2-7
v_gene: TRBV6-5
CDR3nt: TGTGCCAGCAGTTACTCAATATTTGGACAGACCTACGAGCAGTACTTC
CDR3aa: CASSYSIFGQTYEQYF

abundance: -
d_gene: TRBD1
j_gene: TRBJ2-7
v_gene: TRBV7-9
CDR3nt: TGTGCCAGCACCCCTCTTGGACAGGGGGACTACGAGCAGTACTTC
CDR3aa: CASTPLGQGDYEQYF

abundance: once
d_gene: TRBD2
j_gene: TRBJ2-7
v_gene: TRBV4-1
CDR3nt: TGCGCCAGCAGCCGCCCTGGCGGGAGCATAGACGAGCAGTACTTC
CDR3aa: CASSRPGGSIDEQYF

abundance: -
d_gene: TRBD2
j_gene: TRBJ2-7
v_gene: TRBV28
CDR3nt: TGTGCCAGCAGTTTATTATCTAGCGGGAAGTACGAGCAGTACTTC
CDR3aa: CASSLLSSGKYEQYF

abundance: -
d_gene: -
j_gene: TRBJ1-1
v_gene: TRBV6-5
CDR3nt: TGTGCCAGCAGAATTACAGTGAACACTGAAGCTTTCTTT
CDR3aa: CASRITVNTEAFF

abundance: -
d_gene: -
j_gene: TRBJ1-2
v_gene: TRBV6-6
CDR3nt: TGTGCCAGCAGACGGCCTCTGGACGGAGGCTATGGCTACACCTTC
CDR3aa: CASRRPLDGGYGYTF

abundance: once
d_gene: -
j_gene: TRBJ2-1
v_gene: TRBV15
CDR3nt: TGTGCCACCAGCAGAGTGGCAGGACTGTACAATGAGCAGTTCTTC
CDR3aa: CATSRVAGLYNEQFF

abundance: -
d_gene: TRBD2
j_gene: TRBJ2-3
v_gene: TRBV9
CDR3nt: TGTGCCAGCAGCACTAGCGGGAGCCGCACAGATACGCAGTATTTT
CDR3aa: CASSTSGSRTDTQYF

abundance: once
d_gene: TRBD2
j_gene: TRBJ2-5
v_gene: TRBV6-1
CDR3nt: TGTGCCAGCAGTGAAAGGACTAGCGGGAGCGGGGAGACCCAGTACTTC
CDR3aa: CASSERTSGSGETQYF

abundance: -
d_gene: -
j_gene: TRBJ2-3
v_gene: TRBV29-1
CDR3nt: TGCAGCGTTGAAGATGGGGGAGATACGCAGTATTTT
CDR3aa: CSVEDGGDTQYF